The next 19 T cell receptor beta chains were all read from a single sample in a study of CXCR3-negative and CXCR3-positive naive CD8 T cells. Broader study findings: For CXCR3-positive naive cells, TRB CDR3s were more hydrophobic than those of CXCR3-negative naive cells.

Carrying UMI labels, the TRB cDNA libraries were prepared through 5' RACE. From the 5' RACE reads, TCRdb lists one entry per CDR3 protein and no DNA. The table gives 95,000 to 100,000 distinct CDR3 sequences; the top ten clones make up approximately 0.99% of it. These receptors are not linked to any known antigen. The sequencing sample was made of naive CXCR3+ CD8+ T cells from blood. Subset: CD45RO-CCR7+CD27+CD95- naive CD8+ T cells expressing CXCR3 (TNR3+). These receptors were collected from a human donor in good health. Some clones in this sample may be carry-over from other donors' samples.

V usage is TRBV7-9 and J usage is TRBJ2-7; TCRdb gives TRBD1 as the D gene, but with no DNA this cannot be confirmed. From germline, CDR1 is SEHNR and CDR2 FQNEAQ (reference sequence). The CDR3 is made up of 14 amino acids. The CDR3: CASSFHQAPYEQYF.

The chain is built from TRBV9 and TRBJ2-7; TCRdb proposes TRBD1, but this gene call is untestable without DNA. The CDR3 covers 17 residues. Germline CDR1 and CDR2: SGDLS and YYNGEE. CDR3 loop: CASSNHHPHEQKYEQYF.

CDR3 sequence reads: CATHPWDTQYF. The V gene is TRBV27, the J gene TRBJ2-3; absent DNA, TCRdb's TRBD2 call cannot be checked. The germline CDR1 and CDR2 sequences are MNHEY and SMNVEV (reference sequence). The CDR3 length is 11 residues.

The chain links TRBV11-2 to TRBJ1-6; the D call from TCRdb, TRBD1, cannot be confirmed without DNA. The germline V gene encodes CDR1 SGHAT and CDR2 FQNNGV. This CDR3 spans 16 amino acids. CDR3 sequence: CASSPRTGPGAGTLHF. Based on the CDR3 plus reference TRBV11-2 and TRBJ1-6, the full variable domain is EAGVAQSPRYKIIEKRQSVAFWCNPISGHATLYWYQQILGQGPKLLIQFQNNGVVDDSQLPKDRFSAERLKGVDSTLKIQPAKLEDSAVYLCASSPRTGPGAGTLHFGNGTRLTVT.

The rearrangement uses TRBV11-3 and TRBJ2-7. Germline V gene sequence: CDR1 SGHNT, CDR2 YENEEA. The CDR3 contains 13 residues. CDR3 in amino acids: CASSSSSSYEQYF.

The chain carries TRBV6-4 and TRBJ1-1. The CDR3 consists of 13 residues. Germline V CDR1 and CDR2: MRHNA, SNTAGT. CDR3 amino acids: CASSDGENTEAFF.

The J gene is TRBJ2-7, the V gene TRBV3-1; no DNA is available, so the TRBD2 call from TCRdb remains unchecked. Germline loops: CDR1 LGHDT, CDR2 YNNKEL (reference sequence). The CDR3 contains 16 residues. CDR3 protein: CASSPRPGTVSYEQYF.

The chain joins TRBV7-6 to TRBJ2-1. The germline V gene encodes CDR1 SGHVS and CDR2 FNYEAQ. The length of the CDR3 is 15 residues. The CDR3 here is CATSTSDSSYNEQFF.

CDR3 protein: CSARRGTHEQFF. V usage is TRBV20-1 and J usage is TRBJ2-1; TCRdb returns TRBD1, unconfirmable since there is no DNA. This CDR3 has 12 residues. The germline gives CDR1 DFQATT, CDR2 SNEGSKA (reference sequence).

The J gene is TRBJ1-3, the V gene TRBV6-6; lacking DNA, the TRBD1 call made by TCRdb goes unchecked. Per germline, CDR1 MNHNY and CDR2 SVGAGI (reference sequence). CDR3 length equals 15 residues. The chain's CDR3 is CASSSGTVSGNTIYF.

This chain links TRBV9 with TRBJ2-5; there is no DNA to check the TCRdb D call of TRBD2. Per germline, CDR1 SGDLS and CDR2 YYNGEE. This CDR3 comprises 13 residues. CDR3 sequence: CASSPGGYETQYF.

The chain uses TRBV19 and TRBJ2-7. Germline CDR1 is LNHDA and CDR2 is SQIVND (reference sequence). CDR3 length: 13 amino acids. This CDR3 is CASSNRGAYEQYF.

This chain links TRBV7-2 with TRBJ1-1; no DNA is available, so the TRBD1 call from TCRdb remains unchecked. From germline, CDR1 is SGHTA and CDR2 FQGNSA. The CDR3 loop spans 15 amino acids. CDR3 amino acids: CASSSLGGPNTEAFF.

The chain has TRBV7-3 and TRBJ1-2; TCRdb indicates TRBD1, and absent DNA this call remains unverified. There are 14 residues in the CDR3. Germline assignment: CDR1 SGHTA and CDR2 FQGTGA. The CDR3 reads CASSLGAGDYGYTF.

The genes are TRBV28 and TRBJ2-5; the TCRdb D gene call, TRBD2, has no DNA to confirm it. This CDR3 is built from 14 residues. Per the germline V gene, CDR1 is MDHEN and CDR2 is SYDVKM. The CDR3: CASSSIAGGETQYF.

The J gene is TRBJ2-1, the V gene TRBV12-3 or TRBV12-4; TCRdb indicates TRBD2, and absent DNA this call remains unverified. The CDR3 length is 17 residues. CDR3 region: CASSITSGGSYYNEQFF.

The rearrangement joins TRBV20-1 to TRBJ2-5; no DNA is available, so the TRBD2 call from TCRdb remains unchecked. This CDR3 is 13 amino acids long. Germline values: CDR1 DFQATT, CDR2 SNEGSKA (reference sequence). CDR3 residues: CSAKRPEGETQYF.

Here the CDR3 reads CASSSRNTDTQYF. This chain connects TRBV28 to TRBJ2-3. The CDR3 covers 13 residues. CDR1 MDHEN and CDR2 SYDVKM come from the germline V gene. Based on the CDR3 plus reference TRBV28 and TRBJ2-3, the full variable domain is DVKVTQSSRYLVKRTGEKVFLECVQDMDHENMFWYRQDPGLGLRLIYFSYDVKMKEKGDIPEGYSVSREKKERFSLILESASTNQTSMYLCASSSRNTDTQYFGPGTRLTVL.

The chain uses TRBV29-1 and TRBJ2-1; the TRBD1 assignment by TCRdb is unverifiable without DNA. The germline gives CDR1 SQVTM, CDR2 ANQGSEA. The CDR3 is 20 amino acids. CDR3 protein: CSVLGQPASKTISSYNEQFF.